The clone carrying this T cell receptor (beta chain) has only a few counts. Its antigen is not known. The data derive from a study of T cells after yellow fever vaccination. The CDR3 sequence is 15 residues long. Deletions cut 5 bases from V and 5 bases from J, with 16 bases between. Germline CDR1 and CDR2: SGHTA and FQGNSA. The study made its TCR cDNA through 5'RACE template switching. That step introduced a universal primer site along with UMIs. One entry per CDR3 protein, called by TCRdb with MiXCR from the 5' RACE reads. The sample comprises 450,000 to 600,000 distinct CDR3 sequences, roughly 13% of which are singletons, and over 13% rests with the top ten. Study findings and constraints: Weaker, the secondary response peaked sooner, at day 5 versus 15. A small proportion of clonotypes was detected in both the CD4 and CD8 compartments. Boosting was followed by the reappearance of most primary-vaccination clones (96% CD4, under 90% CD8).

Source: PBMCs, taken on the day of the yellow fever booster vaccination. The TCR was taken from a man aged 25 to 45 who received the YFV17D yellow fever vaccine. This rearrangement joins TRBV7-2 to TRBJ2-1; D gene ambiguous. The CDR3 here is CASSPTFTVHNEQFF. CDR3 in DNA: TGTGCCAGCAGCCCCACTTTCACGGTCCACAATGAGCAGTTCTTC.